These T cell receptor beta chains were read from a single sample in a study of a mutant IDH1 vaccine in newly diagnosed glioma. Their antigens are not known. The method was immunoSEQ multiplex PCR; TCRdb's version includes in-frame clones alone and lacks a portion of them. The data show about 42,000 clones, 80% to 90% seen once. Sequenced material: PBMCs, taken from a glioma patient whose treatment included an IDH1 peptide vaccine. All receptors derive from a man between 40 and 49 years old with glioma. Both conserved end residues are part of each CDR3. A D gene is named only where the DNA matches it firmly. The size entry is marked missing in some rows and otherwise reads once, few, many or a size class.

TRBJ2-4 NA NA TRBV6-6 CASSPNGAKNIQYF TGTGCCAGCAGTCCGAACGGCGCTAAAAACATTCAGTACTTC
TRBJ2-5 NA TRBD2 TRBV7-3 CASSGSGETQYF TGTGCCTCAAGCGGGAGCGGAGAGACCCAGTACTTC
TRBJ2-7 few NA TRBV2 CASSRQQTYEQYF TGTGCCAGCAGCAGACAGCAGACCTACGAGCAGTACTTC
TRBJ2-3 NA TRBD2 TRBV5-4 CASSPSGGRPDTQYF TGTGCCAGCAGCCCCTCGGGGGGACGCCCGGATACGCAGTATTTT
TRBJ1-2 NA NA TRBV25-1 CASSPSDRYWYGYTF TGTGCCAGCAGTCCCTCGGACAGATATTGGTATGGCTACACCTTC
TRBJ2-5 NA NA TRBV28 CASSFFREETQYF TGTGCCAGCAGTTTTTTCAGGGAAGAGACCCAGTACTTC
TRBJ2-5 NA NA TRBV5-4 CASSLETHYQETQYF TGTGCCAGCAGCCTTGAGACTCACTACCAAGAGACCCAGTACTTC
TRBJ2-7 NA NA TRBV5-4 CASSSREYEQYF TGTGCCAGCAGCTCTCGGGAGTACGAGCAGTACTTC
TRBJ2-2 NA NA TRBV4-3 CASSQDLNAGELFF TGCGCCAGCAGCCAAGACCTCAATGCCGGGGAGCTGTTTTTT
TRBJ1-1 NA NA TRBV7-2 CASSLVHGVGTEAFF TGTGCCAGCAGCTTAGTTCATGGTGTGGGAACTGAAGCTTTCTTT
TRBJ1-1 few NA TRBV7-2 CASSLAGGGTEAFF TGTGCCAGCAGCTTAGCAGGGGGAGGAACTGAAGCTTTCTTT
TRBJ2-5 NA NA TRBV5-1 CASSLEGQETQYF TGCGCCAGCAGCTTGGAGGGGCAAGAGACCCAGTACTTC
TRBJ1-2 NA TRBD1 TRBV7-3 CASSPGTVPNYGYTF TGTGCCAGCAGCCCTGGGACAGTACCTAACTATGGCTACACCTTC
TRBJ2-4 NA TRBD2 TRBV11-3 CASSLGVSSGLGENIQYF TGTGCCAGCAGCTTAGGAGTCTCTAGCGGGTTAGGCGAAAACATTCAGTACTTC
TRBJ2-7 NA TRBD2 TRBV7-9 CASGRLAGGLLEQYF TGTGCCAGCGGCAGACTAGCGGGAGGGCTTTTGGAGCAGTACTTC
TRBJ1-1 NA NA TRBV28 CASRGYTEAFF TGTGCCAGCCGGGGGTACACTGAAGCTTTCTTT
TRBJ2-3 NA TRBD2 TRBV9 CASSVASSGGGHTDTQYF TGTGCCAGCAGCGTAGCGTCTAGCGGGGGGGGCCACACAGATACGCAGTATTTT
TRBJ2-7 NA NA TRBV19 CASTPRGGATSVYEQYF TGTGCCAGTACCCCAAGGGGCGGGGCCACTTCGGTCTACGAGCAGTACTTC
TRBJ2-2 NA NA TRBV9 CASSVERGVNGELFF TGTGCCAGCAGCGTAGAAAGGGGAGTAAACGGGGAGCTGTTTTTT
TRBJ1-2 NA TRBD1 TRBV5-6 CASSLGTVGYTF TGTGCCAGCAGCCTCGGGACAGTGGGCTACACCTTC
TRBJ2-3 NA NA TRBV5-5 CASSFGGRTDTQYF TGTGCCAGCAGCTTCGGGGGAAGAACAGATACGCAGTATTTT
TRBJ1-1 few TRBD1 TRBV5-1 CASSPGQANTEAFF TGCGCCAGCAGCCCCGGACAGGCGAACACTGAAGCTTTCTTT
TRBJ2-5 NA TRBD1 TRBV6-1 CASSGAPGGWETQYF TGTGCCAGCAGTGGGGCACCAGGGGGCTGGGAGACCCAGTACTTC
TRBJ2-2 NA TRBD2 TRBV4-1 CASSRNLAGGSGELFF TGCGCCAGCAGCCGTAATCTAGCGGGAGGGTCCGGGGAGCTGTTTTTT
TRBJ2-2 NA TRBD1 TRBV5-1 CASSLGQGAGELFF TGCGCCAGCAGCTTGGGACAGGGTGCAGGGGAGCTGTTTTTT
TRBJ2-1 NA NA TRBV6-1 CASSEIGASSYNEQFF TGTGCCAGCAGTGAAATAGGGGCCAGTTCCTACAATGAGCAGTTCTTC
TRBJ2-1 NA NA TRBV4-3 CASSQYPDGANEQFF TGCGCCAGCAGCCAATATCCCGACGGAGCTAATGAGCAGTTCTTC
TRBJ1-5 once TRBD1 TRBV5-1 CASSPAGTVGQPQHF TGCGCCAGCAGCCCCGCAGGGACAGTTGGACAGCCCCAGCATTTT
TRBJ2-2 NA NA TRBV11-2 CASRPLKADTGELFF TGTGCCAGCAGGCCTTTGAAGGCGGACACCGGGGAGCTGTTTTTT
TRBJ2-4 NA TRBD2 TRBV4-1 CASSPGSGEGTGKNIQYF TGCGCCAGCAGCCCAGGGTCCGGGGAGGGGACGGGCAAAAACATTCAGTACTTC
TRBJ2-3 NA NA TRBV4-1 CASSQSGEDTQYF TGCGCCAGCAGCCAATCGGGGGAGGATACGCAGTATTTT
TRBJ2-5 once TRBD2 TRBV5-1 CASSLGPFSGRADGETQYF TGCGCCAGCAGCTTGGGTCCCTTCAGCGGGAGGGCCGATGGGGAGACCCAGTACTTC
TRBJ1-1 NA NA TRBV7-3 CASSPVGPDTEAFF TGTGCCAGCAGCCCCGTGGGACCGGACACTGAAGCTTTCTTT
TRBJ2-2 NA TRBD2 TRBV7-7 CASSLVAGGPGTGELFF TGTGCCAGCAGCTTAGTCGCGGGAGGGCCCGGGACCGGGGAGCTGTTTTTT
TRBJ2-4 NA NA TRBV6-5 CASSLPGENIQYF TGTGCCAGCAGTCTACCAGGAGAAAACATTCAGTACTTC
TRBJ1-4 few NA TRBV9 CASSVFPAGSNEKLFF TGTGCCAGCAGCGTATTCCCTGCCGGCTCTAATGAAAAACTGTTTTTT
TRBJ2-7 NA TRBD1 TRBV6-1 CASSEPDRVYYEQYF TGTGCCAGCAGTGAGCCGGACAGGGTGTACTACGAGCAGTACTTC
TRBJ2-3 once TRBD2 TRBV5-1 CASSLAEAGGTDTQYF TGCGCCAGCAGCTTGGCCGAGGCGGGAGGGACAGATACGCAGTATTTT
TRBJ2-7 few NA TRBV2 CASGREYEQYF TGTGCCAGCGGTAGGGAGTACGAGCAGTACTTC
TRBJ2-7 few NA TRBV19 CASSGHFYEQYF TGTGCCAGCTCGGGACACTTCTACGAGCAGTACTTC
TRBJ2-2 NA NA TRBV28 CASSIRGRGELFF TGTGCCAGCAGTATCCGGGGGCGGGGGGAGCTGTTTTTT
TRBJ2-2 NA TRBD2 TRBV4-1 CASSQGKIAGELSPGELFF TGCGCCAGCAGCCAAGGAAAGATAGCGGGAGAACTGAGCCCCGGGGAGCTGTTTTTT
TRBJ1-1 NA TRBD1 TRBV2 CASSRTGKGEAFF TGTGCCAGCAGCAGGACAGGGAAGGGTGAAGCTTTCTTT
TRBJ2-5 NA TRBD1 TRBV19 CASGGQGTAETQYF TGTGCCAGTGGGGGACAGGGGACGGCAGAGACCCAGTACTTC
TRBJ1-1 NA NA TRBV6-5 CASSPSGLTNTEAFF TGTGCCAGCAGCCCTTCGGGACTCACGAACACTGAAGCTTTCTTT
TRBJ2-7 NA TRBD1 TRBV6-5 CASSPLHTGESEQYF TGTGCCAGCAGTCCACTTCACACAGGGGAGAGCGAGCAGTACTTC
TRBJ1-1 once NA TRBV12-5 CASRVNDVTEAFF TGTGCTAGTCGGGTAAACGACGTCACTGAAGCTTTCTTT
TRBJ1-4 NA NA TRBV13 CASSLGGAGEKLFF TGTGCCAGCAGCTTAGGGGGGGCCGGTGAAAAACTGTTTTTT
TRBJ2-1 NA TRBD2 TRBV4-1 CASSRGGLTNPYHEQFF TGCGCCAGCAGCCGGGGGGGACTAACCAATCCTTACCATGAGCAGTTCTTC
TRBJ2-2 NA NA TRBV5-1 CASSNSVGAGNTGELFF TGCGCCAGCAGCAACTCCGTGGGCGCTGGGAACACCGGGGAGCTGTTTTTT
TRBJ2-1 NA TRBD2 TRBV11-3 CASSFPSGSGRNEQFF TGTGCCAGCAGCTTTCCCAGCGGGAGTGGGAGGAATGAGCAGTTCTTC
TRBJ2-1 NA NA TRBV19 CASSPNEQFF TGTGCCAGTAGTCCCAATGAGCAGTTCTTC
TRBJ1-1 once NA TRBV5-4 CASSPGTRNTEAFF TGTGCCAGCAGTCCAGGGACGAGGAACACTGAAGCTTTCTTT
TRBJ1-2 NA TRBD1 TRBV7-9 CASSPDRLPEGYTF TGTGCCAGCAGCCCGGACAGGCTTCCAGAGGGCTACACCTTC
TRBJ2-7 few NA TRBV7-2 CASRWTGSYEQYF TGTGCCAGCAGATGGACGGGCTCCTACGAGCAGTACTTC
TRBJ2-7 NA NA TRBV5-4 CASSLRDTYEQYF TGTGCCAGCAGCCTCCGGGACACATACGAGCAGTACTTC
TRBJ1-4 few NA TRBV11-2 CASSLSGPGEKLFF TGTGCCAGCAGCTTATCAGGGCCGGGTGAAAAACTGTTTTTT